These T cell receptor beta chains were read from a single sample in a study of cytomegalovirus exposure and HLA in healthy donors. TCRdb keeps only in-frame clones here, not all; method: immunoSEQ multiplex PCR. The repertoire includes approximately 190,000 clones, 75% to 90% of them detected once, and about 0.78% sits in the top ten. Sample: PBMCs. The receptors originated from a woman between 18 and 29 years old in good health and CMV-seronegative. Both conserved end residues are part of each CDR3. The order of the fields is D gene, J gene, clone size, V gene, CDR3 DNA, CDR3 protein. D genes are given only for firm matches. For some rows the clone size is stated as once, few or many, or as a class when expanded; others skip it.

>TRBD1|TRBJ2-7|NA|TRBV6-6
TGTGCCAGCAGTTACTCCGGGACAGGGGACGCCTACGAGCAGTACTTC
CASSYSGTGDAYEQYF
>NA|TRBJ1-2|NA|TRBV19
TGTGCCAGTACTACGGGCTATGGCTACACCTTC
CASTTGYGYTF
>NA|TRBJ2-5|NA|TRBV27
TGTGCCAGCAGTTTGGGACATGCGGAGACCCAGTACTTC
CASSLGHAETQYF
>NA|TRBJ1-1|few|TRBV2
TGTGCCAGCAGTGTGCTCGGGAACACTGAAGCTTTCTTT
CASSVLGNTEAFF
>NA|TRBJ1-3|NA|TRBV29-1
TGCAGCGTCAGACAGGACTCTGGAAACACCATATATTTT
CSVRQDSGNTIYF
>TRBD2|TRBJ2-1|NA|TRBV9
TGTGCCAGCAGCCCCTCGGGGGGGCCCTCCTACAATGAGCAGTTCTTC
CASSPSGGPSYNEQFF
>NA|TRBJ2-5|NA|TRBV7-2
TGTGCCAGCAGCCCGCCGGGAGGGGGCCGAGAGACCCAGTACTTC
CASSPPGGGRETQYF
>TRBD1|TRBJ1-2|NA|TRBV5-1
TGCGCCAGCAGCTTGGGGGACAGGGTAAATAGCTATGGCTACACCTTC
CASSLGDRVNSYGYTF
>TRBD1|TRBJ2-1|NA|TRBV9
TGTGCCAGCAGCGAGGACAGGGTTGGCGATGAGCAGTTCTTC
CASSEDRVGDEQFF
>TRBD2|TRBJ2-7|NA|TRBV13
TGTGCCAGCAGCTTGACACTAGCGGATATCTACGAGCAGTACTTC
CASSLTLADIYEQYF
>NA|TRBJ1-4|NA|TRBV5-8
TGTGCCAGCAGCCCACTCCGGGGACAACCCTTT
CASSPLRGQPF
>NA|TRBJ2-5|NA|TRBV6-1
TGTGCCGGGGACAGCGGGAGAGAGACCCAGTACTTC
CAGDSGRETQYF
>TRBD1|TRBJ1-3|NA|TRBV9
TGTGCCAGCCGTATCGGGACAGGGTACTCAAGCTCTGGAAACACCATATATTTT
CASRIGTGYSSSGNTIYF
>NA|TRBJ1-1|NA|TRBV6-5
TGTGCCAGCAGTTCGGGGGTTGAAGCTTTCTTT
CASSSGVEAFF
>NA|TRBJ2-3|NA|TRBV7-9
TGTGCCAGCAGCATTTCGGGCACAGATACGCAGTATTTT
CASSISGTDTQYF
>NA|TRBJ2-6|NA|TRBV29-1
TGCAGCGTTCAGAGGGGGGGGAGCTCTGGGGCCAACGTCCTGACTTTC
CSVQRGGSSGANVLTF
>NA|TRBJ1-1|NA|TRBV5-6
TGTGCCAGCGGAGGGAACACTGAAGCTTTCTTT
CASGGNTEAFF
>NA|TRBJ2-4|NA|TRBV27
TGTGCCAGTGGAACAGGGCCCTACGCCAAAAACATTCAGTACTTC
CASGTGPYAKNIQYF
>TRBD1|TRBJ1-1|few|TRBV29-1
TGCAGCGTCGACTCCGGGACAGGGGGCACTGAAGCTTTCTTT
CSVDSGTGGTEAFF
>TRBD1|TRBJ1-4|NA|TRBV5-1
TGCGCCAGCAGCTTGGGGCAGGGGGCCTTTCCAACTAATGAAAAACTGTTTTTT
CASSLGQGAFPTNEKLFF
>NA|TRBJ2-2|NA|TRBV27
TGTGCCAGCAGTTCGAAGACTTTCTCCGGGGAGCTGTTTTTT
CASSSKTFSGELFF
>TRBD2|TRBJ2-1|NA|TRBV28
TGTGCCAGCAGTTTGATGAGCCTAGCAGCGGGAGCCAGTGAGCAGTTCTTC
CASSLMSLAAGASEQFF
>NA|TRBJ2-5|NA|TRBV29-1
TGCAGCGTTCCCCTCTACAGGGTAGGAGAGACCCAGTACTTC
CSVPLYRVGETQYF
>NA|TRBJ2-2|NA|TRBV7-6
TGTGCCAGCAGCTTAGCTTCAGGGAACACCGGGGAGCTGTTTTTT
CASSLASGNTGELFF
>NA|TRBJ2-2|NA|TRBV6-5
TGTGCCAGCAGTTACGACAGAAAGAACACCGGGGAGCTGTTTTTT
CASSYDRKNTGELFF
>TRBD1|TRBJ2-3|NA|TRBV6-5
TGTGCCAGCAGTTTGGGGGCGACAGGGCGCACAGATACGCAGTATTTT
CASSLGATGRTDTQYF
>NA|TRBJ1-6|NA|TRBV6-5
TGTGCCAGCAGTTACTTCGGGGTCGGGGATTCACCCCTCCACTTT
CASSYFGVGDSPLHF
>NA|TRBJ1-1|NA|TRBV6-1
TGTGCCAGCAGGGAGATGAACACTGAAGCTTTCTTT
CASREMNTEAFF
>TRBD2|TRBJ2-5|NA|TRBV25-1
TGTGCCAGCAGTGCCGGGACTATAGAGTACTTC
CASSAGTIEYF